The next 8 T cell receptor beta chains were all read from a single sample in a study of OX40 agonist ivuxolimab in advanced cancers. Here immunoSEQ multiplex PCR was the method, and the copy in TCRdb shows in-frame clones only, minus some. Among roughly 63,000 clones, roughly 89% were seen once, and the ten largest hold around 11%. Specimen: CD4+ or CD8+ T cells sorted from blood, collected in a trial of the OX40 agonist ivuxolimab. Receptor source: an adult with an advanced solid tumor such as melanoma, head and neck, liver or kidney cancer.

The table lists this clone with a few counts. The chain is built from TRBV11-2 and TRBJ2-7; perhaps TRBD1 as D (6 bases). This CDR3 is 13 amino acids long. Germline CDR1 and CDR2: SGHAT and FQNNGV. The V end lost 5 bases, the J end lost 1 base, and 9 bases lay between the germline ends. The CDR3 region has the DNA TGTGCCAGCAGCCTGGACAGATCCTACGAGCAGTACTTC. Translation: CASSLDRSYEQYF.

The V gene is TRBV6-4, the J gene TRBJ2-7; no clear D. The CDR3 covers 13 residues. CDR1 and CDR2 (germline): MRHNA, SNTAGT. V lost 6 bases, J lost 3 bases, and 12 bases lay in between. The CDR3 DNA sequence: TGTGCCAGCAGCCCCCGGTCGGGCTACGAGCAGTACTTC. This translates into CASSPRSGYEQYF.

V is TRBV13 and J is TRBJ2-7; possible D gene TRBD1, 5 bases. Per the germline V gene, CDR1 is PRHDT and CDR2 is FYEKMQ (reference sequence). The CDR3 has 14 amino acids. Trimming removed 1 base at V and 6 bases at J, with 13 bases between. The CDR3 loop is CASSLVNEDTEQYF. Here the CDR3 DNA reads TGTGCCAGCAGCTTAGTAAACGAGGACACCGAGCAGTACTTC.

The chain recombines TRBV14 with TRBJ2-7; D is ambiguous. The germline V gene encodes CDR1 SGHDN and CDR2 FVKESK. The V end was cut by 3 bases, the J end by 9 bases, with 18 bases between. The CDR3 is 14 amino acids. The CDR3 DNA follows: TGTGCCAGCAGCCAGGAATACAAGAATTCGGTGCAGTACTTC. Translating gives CASSQEYKNSVQYF.

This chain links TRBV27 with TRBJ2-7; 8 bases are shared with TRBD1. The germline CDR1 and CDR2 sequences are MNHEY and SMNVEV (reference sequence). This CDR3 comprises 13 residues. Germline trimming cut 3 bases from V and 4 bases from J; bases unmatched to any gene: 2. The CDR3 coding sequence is TGTGCCAGCAGTTTCAGGGGGCAGTACGAGCAGTACTTC. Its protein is CASSFRGQYEQYF.

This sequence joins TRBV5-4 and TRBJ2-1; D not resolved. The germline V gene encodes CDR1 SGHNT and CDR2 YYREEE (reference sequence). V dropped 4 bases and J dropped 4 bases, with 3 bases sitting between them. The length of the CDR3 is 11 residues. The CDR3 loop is CASSQYNEQFF. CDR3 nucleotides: TGTGCCAGCAGCCAATACAATGAGCAGTTCTTC.

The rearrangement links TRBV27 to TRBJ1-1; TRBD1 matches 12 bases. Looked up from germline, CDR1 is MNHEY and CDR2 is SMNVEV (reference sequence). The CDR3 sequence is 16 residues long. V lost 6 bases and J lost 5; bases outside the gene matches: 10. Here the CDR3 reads CASRPGTGGAETEAFF. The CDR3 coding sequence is TGTGCCAGCAGACCCGGGACAGGGGGCGCGGAGACTGAAGCTTTCTTT.

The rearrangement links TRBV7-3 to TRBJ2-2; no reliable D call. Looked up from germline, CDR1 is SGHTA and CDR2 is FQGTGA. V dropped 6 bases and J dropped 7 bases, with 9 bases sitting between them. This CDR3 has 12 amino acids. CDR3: CASRNNRGELFF. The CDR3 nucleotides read TGTGCCAGCAGAAATAACCGCGGGGAGCTGTTTTTT.